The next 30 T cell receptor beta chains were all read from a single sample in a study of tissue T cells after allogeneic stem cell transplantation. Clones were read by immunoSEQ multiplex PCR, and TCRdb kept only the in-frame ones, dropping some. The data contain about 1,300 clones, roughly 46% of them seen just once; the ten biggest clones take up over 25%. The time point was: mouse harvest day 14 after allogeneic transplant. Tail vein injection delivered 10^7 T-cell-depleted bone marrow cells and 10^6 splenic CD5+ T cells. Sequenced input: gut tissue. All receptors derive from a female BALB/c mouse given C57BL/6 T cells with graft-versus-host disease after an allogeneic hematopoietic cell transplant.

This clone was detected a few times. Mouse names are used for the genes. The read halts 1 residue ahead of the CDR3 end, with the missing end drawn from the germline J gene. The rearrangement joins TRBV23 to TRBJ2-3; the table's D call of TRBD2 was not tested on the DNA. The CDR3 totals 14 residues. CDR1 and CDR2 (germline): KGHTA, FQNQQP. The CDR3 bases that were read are TGCTCCAGCAGTCATCCCTGGGGGGGCCAGGCGCTGTAT. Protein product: CSSSHPWGGQALY. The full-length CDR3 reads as CSSSHPWGGQALYF. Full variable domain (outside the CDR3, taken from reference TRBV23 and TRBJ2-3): DAAVTQKPRYLIKMKGQEAEMKCIPEKGHTAVFWYQQKQSKELKFLIYFQNQQPLDQIDMVKERFSAVCPSSSLCSLGIRTCEAEDSALYLCSSSHPWGGQALYFGSGTRLTVL.

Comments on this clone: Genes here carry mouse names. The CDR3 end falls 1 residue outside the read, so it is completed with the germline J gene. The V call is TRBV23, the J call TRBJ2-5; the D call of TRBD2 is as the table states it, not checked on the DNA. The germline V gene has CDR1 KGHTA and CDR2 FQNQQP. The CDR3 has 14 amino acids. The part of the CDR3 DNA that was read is TGCTCCAGCAGTCAATCTTGGGGGGGGGACACCCAGTAC. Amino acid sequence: CSSSQSWGGDTQY. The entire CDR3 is CSSSQSWGGDTQYF. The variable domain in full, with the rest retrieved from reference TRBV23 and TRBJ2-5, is DAAVTQKPRYLIKMKGQEAEMKCIPEKGHTAVFWYQQKQSKELKFLIYFQNQQPLDQIDMVKERFSAVCPSSSLCSLGIRTCEAEDSALYLCSSSQSWGGDTQYFGPGTRLLVL.

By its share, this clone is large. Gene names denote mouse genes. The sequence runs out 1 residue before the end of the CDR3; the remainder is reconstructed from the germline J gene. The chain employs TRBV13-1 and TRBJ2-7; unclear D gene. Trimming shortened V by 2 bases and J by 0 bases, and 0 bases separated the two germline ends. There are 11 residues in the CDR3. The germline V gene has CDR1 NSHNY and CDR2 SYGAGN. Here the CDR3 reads CASSDSYEQYF. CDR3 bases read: TGTGCCAGCAGTGACTCCTATGAACAGTAC.

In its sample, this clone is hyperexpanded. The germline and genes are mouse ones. CDR3 DNA (partial): TGTGCCAGCAGTATTGGGACTGGGTCTAGTCAAAACACCTTGTAC. Translating it yields CASSIGTGSSQNTLY. Given in full, the CDR3 is CASSIGTGSSQNTLYF. The chain carries TRBV19 and TRBJ2-4; 9 bases agree with TRBD2. The read stops 1 residue short of the end of the CDR3; the missing end is completed from the germline J gene. V lost 2 bases, J lost 0 bases, and 4 bases stayed unmatched. This CDR3 is built from 16 residues. Germline V gives CDR1 FNHDT, CDR2 SITEND (reference sequence).

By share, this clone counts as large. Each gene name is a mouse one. The CDR3: CASSQGGLSGNTLYF. The part of the CDR3 DNA that was read is TGTGCAAGCAGCCAGGGGGGGCTTTCTGGAAATACGCTCTAT. V usage is TRBV16 and J usage is TRBJ1-3; 7 bases align to TRBD1. The sequenced fragment ends 1 residue before the CDR3 boundary, so the rest is inferred from the germline J gene. J lost 0 bases, V lost 5 bases, and 4 bases had no gene match. Looked up from germline, CDR1 is SGHSA and CDR2 is FRNQAP. The CDR3 contains 15 residues.

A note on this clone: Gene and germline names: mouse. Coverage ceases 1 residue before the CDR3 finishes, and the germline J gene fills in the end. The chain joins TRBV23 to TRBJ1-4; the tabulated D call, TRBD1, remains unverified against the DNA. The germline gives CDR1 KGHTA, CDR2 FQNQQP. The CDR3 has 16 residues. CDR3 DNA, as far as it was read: TGCTCCAGCAGTCACCCCGGGACAGGGACCAACGAAAGATTATTT. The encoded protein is CSSSHPGTGTNERLF. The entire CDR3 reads CSSSHPGTGTNERLFF.

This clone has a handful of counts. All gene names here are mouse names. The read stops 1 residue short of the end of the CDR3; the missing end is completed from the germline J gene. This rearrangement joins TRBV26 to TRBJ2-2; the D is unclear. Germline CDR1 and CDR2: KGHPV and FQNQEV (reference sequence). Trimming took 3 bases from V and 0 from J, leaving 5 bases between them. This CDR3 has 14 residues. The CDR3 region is CASSLAANTGQLYF. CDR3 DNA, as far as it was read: TGTGCCAGCAGTCTAGCAGCAAACACCGGGCAGCTCTAC.

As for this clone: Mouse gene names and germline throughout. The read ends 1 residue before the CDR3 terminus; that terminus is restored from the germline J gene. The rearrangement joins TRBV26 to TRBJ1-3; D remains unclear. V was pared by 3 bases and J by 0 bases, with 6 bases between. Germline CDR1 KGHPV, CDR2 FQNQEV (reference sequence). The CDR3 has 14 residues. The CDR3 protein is CASSLPHSGNTLYF. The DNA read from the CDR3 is TGTGCCAGCAGTCTCCCCCATTCTGGAAATACGCTCTAT.

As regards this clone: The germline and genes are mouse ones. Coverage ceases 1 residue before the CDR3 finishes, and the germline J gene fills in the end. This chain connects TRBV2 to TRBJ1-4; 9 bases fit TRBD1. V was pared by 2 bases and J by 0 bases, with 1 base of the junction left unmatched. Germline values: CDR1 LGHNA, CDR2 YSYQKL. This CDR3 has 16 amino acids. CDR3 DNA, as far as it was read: TGTGCCAGCAGCCAAAGGACAGGGGTTTCCAACGAAAGATTATTT. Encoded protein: CASSQRTGVSNERLF. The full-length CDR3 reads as CASSQRTGVSNERLFF.

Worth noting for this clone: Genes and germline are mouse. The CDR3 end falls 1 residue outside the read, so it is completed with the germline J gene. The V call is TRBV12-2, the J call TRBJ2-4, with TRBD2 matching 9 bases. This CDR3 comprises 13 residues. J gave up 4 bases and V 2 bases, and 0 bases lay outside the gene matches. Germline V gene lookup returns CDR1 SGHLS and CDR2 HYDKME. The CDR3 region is CASSRLGENTLYF. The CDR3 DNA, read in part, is TGTGCCAGCTCTCGACTGGGGGAAAACACCTTGTAC.

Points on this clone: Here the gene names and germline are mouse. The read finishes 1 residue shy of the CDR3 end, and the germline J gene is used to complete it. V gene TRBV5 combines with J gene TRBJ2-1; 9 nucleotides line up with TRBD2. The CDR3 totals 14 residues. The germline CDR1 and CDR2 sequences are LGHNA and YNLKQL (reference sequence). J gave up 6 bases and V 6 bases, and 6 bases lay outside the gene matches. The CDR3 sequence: CASSPGTGFAEQFF. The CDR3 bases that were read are TGTGCCAGCAGTCCCGGGACTGGGTTTGCTGAGCAGTTC.

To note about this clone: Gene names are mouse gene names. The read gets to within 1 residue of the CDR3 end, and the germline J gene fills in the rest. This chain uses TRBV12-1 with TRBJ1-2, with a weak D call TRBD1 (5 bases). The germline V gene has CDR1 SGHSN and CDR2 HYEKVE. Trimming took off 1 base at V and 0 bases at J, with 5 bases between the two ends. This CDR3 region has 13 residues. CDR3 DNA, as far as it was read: TGTGCCAGCTCTCTGACAGCAAACTCCGACTACACC. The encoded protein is CASSLTANSDYT. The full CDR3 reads CASSLTANSDYTF.

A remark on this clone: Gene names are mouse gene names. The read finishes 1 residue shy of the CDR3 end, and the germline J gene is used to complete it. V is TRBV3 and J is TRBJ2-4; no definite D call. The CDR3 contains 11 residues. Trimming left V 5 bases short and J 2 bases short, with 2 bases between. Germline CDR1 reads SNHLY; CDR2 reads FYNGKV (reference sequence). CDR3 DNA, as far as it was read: TGTGCCAGCAGCCTTCAAAACACCTTGTAC. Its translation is CASSLQNTLY. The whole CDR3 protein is CASSLQNTLYF.

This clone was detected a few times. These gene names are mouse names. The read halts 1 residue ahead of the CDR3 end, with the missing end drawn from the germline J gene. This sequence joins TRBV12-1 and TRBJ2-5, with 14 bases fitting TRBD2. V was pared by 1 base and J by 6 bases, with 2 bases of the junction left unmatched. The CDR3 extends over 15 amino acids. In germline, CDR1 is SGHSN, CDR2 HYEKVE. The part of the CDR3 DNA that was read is TGTGCCAGCTCTCTTGGGACTGGGGGGGCTGACACCCAGTAC. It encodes CASSLGTGGADTQY. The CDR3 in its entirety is CASSLGTGGADTQYF. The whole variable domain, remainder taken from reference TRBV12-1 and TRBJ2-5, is DSGVVQSPRHIIKEKGGRSVLTCIPISGHSNVVWYQQTLGKELKFLIQHYEKVERDKGFLPSRFSVQQFDDYHSEMNMSALELEDSAMYFCASSLGTGGADTQYFGPGTRLLVL.

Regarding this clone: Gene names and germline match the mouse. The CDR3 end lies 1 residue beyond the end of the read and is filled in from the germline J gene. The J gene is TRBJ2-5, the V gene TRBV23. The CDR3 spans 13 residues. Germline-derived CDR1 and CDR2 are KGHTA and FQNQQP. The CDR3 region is CSSSRGVQDTQYF. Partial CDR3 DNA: TGCTCCAGCAGTCGCGGGGTCCAAGACACCCAGTAC.

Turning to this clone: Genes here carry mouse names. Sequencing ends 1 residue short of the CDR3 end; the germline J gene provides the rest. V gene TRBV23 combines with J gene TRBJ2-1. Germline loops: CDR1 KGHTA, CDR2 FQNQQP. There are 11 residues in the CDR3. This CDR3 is CSSSQDAEQFF. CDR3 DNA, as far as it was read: TGCTCCAGCAGTCAAGATGCTGAGCAGTTC.

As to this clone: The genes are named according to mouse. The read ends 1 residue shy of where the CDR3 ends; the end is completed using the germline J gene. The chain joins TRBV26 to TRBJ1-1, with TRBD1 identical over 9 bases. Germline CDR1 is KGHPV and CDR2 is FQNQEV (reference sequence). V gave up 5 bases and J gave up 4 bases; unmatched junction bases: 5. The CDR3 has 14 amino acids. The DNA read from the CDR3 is TGTGCCAGCAGTAGGGACAGGGAGGGCACAGAAGTCTTC. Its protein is CASSRDREGTEVF. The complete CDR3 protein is CASSRDREGTEVFF.

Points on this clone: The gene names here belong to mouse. The CDR3 sequence is CASSLGEGAEQFF. The covered CDR3 bases are TGTGCCAGCAGTTTAGGGGAGGGGGCTGAGCAGTTC. The V call is TRBV15, the J call TRBJ2-1; D possibly corresponds to TRBD1 (5 bases). The CDR3 is cut off 1 residue early in the read; its end comes from the germline J gene. From germline, CDR1 is SGHND and CDR2 FRSKSL. Deletions cut 1 base from V and 7 bases from J, with 8 bases between. The CDR3 runs to 13 residues.

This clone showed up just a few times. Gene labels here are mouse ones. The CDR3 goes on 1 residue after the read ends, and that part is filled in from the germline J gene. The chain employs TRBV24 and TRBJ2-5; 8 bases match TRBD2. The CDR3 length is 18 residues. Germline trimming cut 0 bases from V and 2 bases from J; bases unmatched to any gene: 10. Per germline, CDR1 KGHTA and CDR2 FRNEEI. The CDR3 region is CASSLYRSWGAGQDTQYF. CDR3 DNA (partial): TGTGCCAGCAGTCTGTATAGGAGCTGGGGGGCTGGCCAAGACACCCAGTAC.

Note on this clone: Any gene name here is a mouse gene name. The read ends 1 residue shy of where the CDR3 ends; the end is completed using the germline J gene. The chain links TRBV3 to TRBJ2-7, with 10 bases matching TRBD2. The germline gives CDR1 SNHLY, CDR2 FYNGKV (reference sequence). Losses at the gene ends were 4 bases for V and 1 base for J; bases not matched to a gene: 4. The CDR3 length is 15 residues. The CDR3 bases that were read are TGTGCCAGCAGCTCCAGACTGGGGGGATCCTATGAACAGTAC. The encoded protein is CASSSRLGGSYEQY. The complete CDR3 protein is CASSSRLGGSYEQYF.

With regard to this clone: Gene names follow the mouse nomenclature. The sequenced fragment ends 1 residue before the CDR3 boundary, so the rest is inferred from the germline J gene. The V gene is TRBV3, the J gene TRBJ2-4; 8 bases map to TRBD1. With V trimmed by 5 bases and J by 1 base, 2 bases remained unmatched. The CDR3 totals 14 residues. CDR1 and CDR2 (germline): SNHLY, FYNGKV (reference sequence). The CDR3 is CASSPDRGQNTLYF. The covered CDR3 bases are TGTGCCAGCAGCCCGGACAGGGGTCAAAACACCTTGTAC.

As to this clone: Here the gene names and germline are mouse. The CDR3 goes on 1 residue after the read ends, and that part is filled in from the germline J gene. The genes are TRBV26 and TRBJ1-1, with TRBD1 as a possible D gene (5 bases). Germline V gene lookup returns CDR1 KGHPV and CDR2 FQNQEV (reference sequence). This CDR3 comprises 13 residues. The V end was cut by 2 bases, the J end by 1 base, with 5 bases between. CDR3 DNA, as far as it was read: TGTGCCAGCAGTCTGACAGGGAACACAGAAGTCTTC. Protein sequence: CASSLTGNTEVF. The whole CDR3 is CASSLTGNTEVFF.

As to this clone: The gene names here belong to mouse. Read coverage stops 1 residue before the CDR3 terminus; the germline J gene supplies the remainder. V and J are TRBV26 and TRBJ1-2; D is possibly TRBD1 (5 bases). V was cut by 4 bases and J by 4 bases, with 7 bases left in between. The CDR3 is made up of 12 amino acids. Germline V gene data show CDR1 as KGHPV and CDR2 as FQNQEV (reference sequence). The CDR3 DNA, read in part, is TGTGCCAGCAGTCCGGGGCTCTCCGACTACACC. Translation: CASSPGLSDYT. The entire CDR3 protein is CASSPGLSDYTF.

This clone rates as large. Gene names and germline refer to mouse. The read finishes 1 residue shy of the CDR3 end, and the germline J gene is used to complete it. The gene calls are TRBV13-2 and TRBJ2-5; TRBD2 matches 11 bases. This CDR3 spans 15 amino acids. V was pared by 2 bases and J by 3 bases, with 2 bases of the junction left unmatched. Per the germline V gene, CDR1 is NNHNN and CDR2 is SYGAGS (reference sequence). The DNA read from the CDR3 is TGTGCCAGCGGTGACGACTGGGGGGGGCAAGACACCCAGTAC. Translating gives CASGDDWGGQDTQY. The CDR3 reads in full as CASGDDWGGQDTQYF.

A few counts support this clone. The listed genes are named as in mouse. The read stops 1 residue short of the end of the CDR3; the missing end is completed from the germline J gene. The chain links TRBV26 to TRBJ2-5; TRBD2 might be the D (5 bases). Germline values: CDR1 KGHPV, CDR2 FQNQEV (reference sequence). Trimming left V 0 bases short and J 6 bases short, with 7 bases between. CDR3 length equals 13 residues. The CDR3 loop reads CASSLSWEDTQYF. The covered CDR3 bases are TGTGCCAGCAGTCTGTCCTGGGAGGACACCCAGTAC.

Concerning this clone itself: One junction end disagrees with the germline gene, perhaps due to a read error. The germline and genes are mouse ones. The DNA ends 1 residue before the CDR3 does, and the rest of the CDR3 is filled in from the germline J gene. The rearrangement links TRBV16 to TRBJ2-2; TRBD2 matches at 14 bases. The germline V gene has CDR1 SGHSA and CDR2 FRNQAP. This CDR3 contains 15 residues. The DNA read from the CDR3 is TGTGCAAGCAGCTGGGACTGGGGGGGCACCGGGCCGCTCTAC. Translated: CASSWDWGGTGPLY. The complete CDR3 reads CASSWDWGGTGPLYF. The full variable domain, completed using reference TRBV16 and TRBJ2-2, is NAGVIQTPRHKVTGKGQEATLWCEPISGHSAVFWYRQTIVQGLEFLTYFRNQAPIDDSGMPKERFSAQMPNQSHSTLKIQSTQPQDSAVYLCASSWDWGGTGPLYFGEGSKLTVL.

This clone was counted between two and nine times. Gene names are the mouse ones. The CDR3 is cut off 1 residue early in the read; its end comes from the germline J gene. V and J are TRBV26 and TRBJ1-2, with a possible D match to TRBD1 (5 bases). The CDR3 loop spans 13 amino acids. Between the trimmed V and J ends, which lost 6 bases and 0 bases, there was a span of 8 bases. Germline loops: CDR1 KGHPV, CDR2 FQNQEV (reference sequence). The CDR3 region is CASSLQANSDYTF. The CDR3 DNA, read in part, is TGTGCCAGCAGCCTACAGGCAAACTCCGACTACACC.

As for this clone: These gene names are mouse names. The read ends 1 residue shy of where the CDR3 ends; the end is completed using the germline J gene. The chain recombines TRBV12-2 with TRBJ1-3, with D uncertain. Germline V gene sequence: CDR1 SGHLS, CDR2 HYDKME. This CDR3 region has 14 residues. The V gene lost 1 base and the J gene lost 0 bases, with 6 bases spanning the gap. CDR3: CASSLRNSGNTLYF. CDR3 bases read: TGTGCCAGCTCTCTACGGAATTCTGGAAATACGCTCTAT. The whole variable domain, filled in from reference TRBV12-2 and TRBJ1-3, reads NSGVVQSPRYIIKGKGERSILKCIPISGHLSVAWYQQTQGQELKFFIQHYDKMERDKGNLPSRFSVQQFDDYHSEMNMSALELEDSAVYFCASSLRNSGNTLYFGEGSRLIVV.

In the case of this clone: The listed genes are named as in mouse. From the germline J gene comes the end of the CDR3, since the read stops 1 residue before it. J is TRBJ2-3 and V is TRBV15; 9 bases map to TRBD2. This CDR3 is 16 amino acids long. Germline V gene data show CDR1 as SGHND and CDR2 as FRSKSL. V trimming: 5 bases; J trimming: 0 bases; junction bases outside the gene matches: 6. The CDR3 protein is CASSAPGLGSAETLYF. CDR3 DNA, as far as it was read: TGTGCCAGCAGTGCGCCGGGACTGGGTAGTGCAGAAACGCTGTAT.

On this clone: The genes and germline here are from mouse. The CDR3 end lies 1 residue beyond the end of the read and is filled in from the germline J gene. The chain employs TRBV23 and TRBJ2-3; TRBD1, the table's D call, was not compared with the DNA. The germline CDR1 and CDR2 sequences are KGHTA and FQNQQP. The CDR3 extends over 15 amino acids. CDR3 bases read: TGCTCCAGCAGTCAAGGCAGGGGGCTTGCAGAAACGCTGTAT. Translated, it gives CSSSQGRGLAETLY. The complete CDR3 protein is CSSSQGRGLAETLYF.